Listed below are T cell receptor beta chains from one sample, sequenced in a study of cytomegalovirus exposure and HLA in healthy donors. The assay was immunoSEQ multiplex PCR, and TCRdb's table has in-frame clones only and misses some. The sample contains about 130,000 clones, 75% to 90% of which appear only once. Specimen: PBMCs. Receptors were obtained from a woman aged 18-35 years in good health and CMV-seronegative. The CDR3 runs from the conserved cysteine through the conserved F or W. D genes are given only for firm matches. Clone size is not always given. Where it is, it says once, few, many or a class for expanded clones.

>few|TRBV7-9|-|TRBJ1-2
TGTGCCAGCAGCTTACGGACGACGGGAAACTATGGCTACACCTTC
CASSLRTTGNYGYTF
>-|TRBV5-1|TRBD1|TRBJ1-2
TGCGCCAGCAGCTTCGGACAGGGGAATGGCTACACCTTC
CASSFGQGNGYTF
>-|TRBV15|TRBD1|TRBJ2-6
TGTGCCACCAGCAAGACAGGGCAAGCTTACTCTGGGGCCAACGTCCTGACTTTC
CATSKTGQAYSGANVLTF
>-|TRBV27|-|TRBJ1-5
TGTGCCAGCGGGACTCTCAATCAGCCCCAGCATTTT
CASGTLNQPQHF
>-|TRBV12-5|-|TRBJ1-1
TGTGCTAGTGGTTTCGAGACAGAGACTGAAGCTTTCTTT
CASGFETETEAFF
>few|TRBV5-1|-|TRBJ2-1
TGCGCCAGTTGGGGTGGGGCAGGGATAAACAATGAGCAGTTCTTC
CASWGGAGINNEQFF
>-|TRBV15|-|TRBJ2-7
TGTGCCACCAGCAGATCAGATTCAAGCTCCTACGAGCAGTACTTC
CATSRSDSSSYEQYF
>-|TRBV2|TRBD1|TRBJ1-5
TGTGCCAGCAGCGGGACAGCCGAGAATCAGCCCCAGCATTTT
CASSGTAENQPQHF
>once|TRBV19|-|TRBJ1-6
TGTGCCAGTAGTTTTGAGGGTCGGGATTCACCCCTCCACTTT
CASSFEGRDSPLHF
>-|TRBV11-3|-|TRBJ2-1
TGTGCCAGCAGCTTAGCTGGGCGGGGGCTTCTCAATGAGCAGTTCTTC
CASSLAGRGLLNEQFF
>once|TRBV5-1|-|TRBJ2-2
TGCGCCAGCAGCCCGATTTCTGGGGCCACCGGGGAGCTGTTTTTT
CASSPISGATGELFF
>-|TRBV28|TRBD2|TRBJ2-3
TGTGCCAGCAGTTTAATAGCGGGAGGGCCTGTAGGGACAGATACGCAGTATTTT
CASSLIAGGPVGTDTQYF
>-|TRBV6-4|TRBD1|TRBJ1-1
TGTGCCAGCAGTGAGGGGACAGGGATTAATACTGAAGCTTTCTTT
CASSEGTGINTEAFF
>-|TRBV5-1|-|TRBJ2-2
TGCGCCAGCAGCTTGAGGGGGTCAGGGGTCAACACCGGGGAGCTGTTTTTT
CASSLRGSGVNTGELFF